This T cell receptor (beta chain) derives from a study of OX40 agonist ivuxolimab in advanced cancers. Patients who had autoimmune disease history or got systemic immunosuppression were left out. Produced via immunoSEQ multiplex PCR; TCRdb's table is partial and in-frame only. Found here are approximately 43,000 clones, more than 70% of them singletons; the top ten hold under 0.7%. V lost 5 bases, J lost 7 bases, and 18 bases lay in between. Germline V gene lookup returns CDR1 SGHVS and CDR2 FQNEAQ. The CDR3 totals 15 residues. This chain links TRBV7-8 with TRBJ2-1; D perhaps matches TRBD1 (6 bases). The sequence came from an adult with an advanced solid tumor such as melanoma, head and neck, liver or kidney cancer. The material was CD4+ or CD8+ T cells sorted from blood, obtained in a trial of the OX40 agonist ivuxolimab. CDR3 nucleotides: TGTGCCAGCAGCAATGGACAGACTTTGGAGAATGAGCAGTTCTTC. Protein product: CASSNGQTLENEQFF.